These 3 T cell receptor beta chains originate from one sample sequenced in a study of T cell responses to AZD1222 COVID-19 vaccine. Assay: immunoSEQ multiplex PCR; the TCRdb copy retains only in-frame clones and omits some. The sample carries about 94,000 clones, 88% recorded once. Sample: peripheral blood, taken 28 days after the second AZD1222 dose. Receptors originate from an adult who received the AZD1222 COVID-19 vaccine.

V usage is TRBV11-2 and J usage is TRBJ1-1, with D possibly being TRBD1 (5 bases). Between the trimmed V and J ends, which lost 3 bases and 2 bases, there was a span of 13 bases. The length of the CDR3 is 15 residues. CDR1 is SGHAT, CDR2 FQNNGV, per germline. The CDR3 DNA is TGTGCCAGCAGCTTGACCCGGGGGTTCAACACTGAAGCTTTCTTT. It translates to CASSLTRGFNTEAFF.

The rearrangement joins TRBV5-6 to TRBJ2-7; D is unclear. The CDR3 is 13 residues long. Germline V CDR1 and CDR2: SGHDT, YYEEEE. The ends were cut back, 2 bases at V and 1 base at J, with 7 bases in the middle. The CDR3 is CASSFRFSYEQYF. The DNA of the CDR3 is TGTGCCAGCAGCTTTAGGTTTTCCTACGAGCAGTACTTC.

In its sample, this clone was seen once. This chain joins TRBV7-3 and TRBJ2-1; 9 bases align to TRBD1. The V and J ends lost 3 bases and 8 bases, in that order; junction bases with no gene match: 17. Germline assignment: CDR1 SGHTA and CDR2 FQGTGA. The CDR3 has 18 residues. Written as DNA, the CDR3 is TGTGCCAGCAGCTTCTCCGGGACAGGGTTGGCCGGAGTCCATGAGCAGTTCTTC. It yields the protein CASSFSGTGLAGVHEQFF.